The present entry profiles one T cell receptor beta chain with its context. Its antigen is as yet unknown. These data come from a study of cytomegalovirus exposure and HLA in healthy donors. Regarding the study as a whole: Researchers reported from a later analysis that most CMV-associated TCR beta chains appeared HLA-restricted.

The V gene's germline CDR1 is MGHRA and CDR2 YSYEKL. This CDR3 is 20 amino acids long. Trimming removed 1 base from V and 4 bases from J; junction bases left unmatched: 11. Researchers ran the PCR with 60 Vbeta and 13 Jbeta primers. Assay: immunoSEQ multiplex PCR; the TCRdb copy retains only in-frame clones and omits some. In the table there are about 130,000 clones, 83% of which are singletons. This rearrangement joins TRBV4-1 to TRBJ2-3; TRBD2 agrees at 16 bases. The specimen was PBMCs. The receptor's source is a woman in her forties in good health and CMV-seropositive. Here the CDR3 reads CASSQAGLAGGPFRADTQYF. CDR3 DNA sequence: TGCGCCAGCAGCCAAGCGGGACTAGCGGGAGGGCCTTTTAGGGCAGATACGCAGTATTTT.